These T cell receptor beta chains were read from a single sample in a study of blood T cell repertoires in COVID-19. Sequenced by immunoSEQ multiplex PCR; TCRdb stores in-frame clones only, minus some. The sample lists 150,000 to 200,000 clones; 76% were seen once. What was sequenced was PBMCs or T cells enriched from blood (not recorded which). The receptors come from a woman aged 45-60 years with acute COVID-19. CDR3s include the opening cysteine and the closing phenylalanine or tryptophan. The D gene is left open where the match is weak. Expanded clones get a size class; other rows say once, few or many, or leave the size out.

few | TRBJ1-4 | TRBV28 | TRBD1 | CASSFELSETGTTNEKLFF | TGTGCCAGCAGTTTCGAGTTATCCGAGACAGGGACAACTAATGAAAAACTGTTTTTT
- | TRBJ1-1 | TRBV7-9 | - | CASSLEGLPNTEAFF | TGTGCCAGCAGCTTAGAGGGGCTTCCGAACACTGAAGCTTTCTTT
few | TRBJ1-2 | TRBV9 | TRBD1 | CASSGGGQDPVLYGYTF | TGTGCCAGCAGCGGGGGAGGACAGGACCCTGTTCTCTATGGCTACACCTTC
- | TRBJ1-1 | TRBV6-5 | - | CASSYQGGWDTEAFF | TGTGCCAGCAGTTACCAGGGTGGGTGGGACACTGAAGCTTTCTTT
- | TRBJ1-1 | TRBV3-1/TRBV3-2 | - | CASSQDYNTEAFF | TGTGCCAGCAGCCAAGATTATAACACTGAAGCTTTCTTT
- | TRBJ1-1 | TRBV7-9 | - | CASSRGQLEAFF | TGTGCCAGCAGCCGCGGACAGCTTGAAGCTTTCTTT
- | TRBJ2-3 | TRBV27 | TRBD2 | CASRLAGGPGSRDTQYF | TGTGCCAGCAGGCTAGCGGGGGGGCCAGGTAGCAGAGATACGCAGTATTTT
once | TRBJ1-4 | TRBV6-2/TRBV6-3 | TRBD1 | CASSSPVRDRNEKLFF | TGTGCCAGCAGTTCACCCGTCCGGGACAGAAATGAAAAACTGTTTTTT
- | TRBJ1-1 | TRBV7-9 | - | CASNNYGGGMNTEAFF | TGTGCCAGCAACAATTACGGGGGTGGGATGAACACTGAAGCTTTCTTT
- | TRBJ1-1 | TRBV7-9 | - | CASSPRDRSTEAFF | TGTGCCAGCAGCCCCCGCGATCGATCGACTGAAGCTTTCTTT
- | TRBJ2-3 | TRBV28 | TRBD1 | CASSVNRGQGTDTQYF | TGTGCCAGCAGTGTAAACAGGGGGCAGGGCACAGATACGCAGTATTTT
- | TRBJ1-2 | TRBV28 | - | CASSSGTSGYTF | TGTGCCAGCAGTTCCGGGACTAGTGGCTACACCTTC
few | TRBJ2-3 | TRBV28 | - | CASSLVLTGVTDTQYF | TGTGCCAGCAGTTTGGTATTGACGGGGGTCACAGATACGCAGTATTTT
- | TRBJ1-5 | TRBV7-2 | - | CASSLDISQPQHF | TGTGCCAGCAGCTTAGATATTAGTCAGCCCCAGCATTTT
- | TRBJ1-3 | TRBV9 | - | CASSTGFGSGNTIYF | TGTGCCAGCAGCACAGGGTTCGGTTCAGGAAACACCATATATTTT
few | TRBJ1-1 | TRBV29-1 | TRBD1 | CSGGTGEMNTEAFF | TGCAGCGGCGGGACAGGGGAGATGAACACTGAAGCTTTCTTT
- | TRBJ1-2 | TRBV7-2 | - | CASSLGGALGGTF | TGTGCCAGCAGCTTGGGGGGGGCCCTCGGGGGCACCTTC
few | TRBJ1-3 | TRBV28 | - | CASSSPWGLILSGNTIYF | TGTGCCAGCAGTTCGCCGTGGGGCTTGATACTCTCTGGAAACACCATATATTTT
few | TRBJ1-2 | TRBV2 | - | CASSERAGVDGYTF | TGTGCCAGCAGTGAAAGGGCAGGGGTCGATGGCTACACCTTC
- | TRBJ2-2 | TRBV10-3 | - | CAISESQGGVPGTGELFF | TGTGCCATCAGTGAGTCCCAGGGCGGGGTCCCGGGCACCGGGGAGCTGTTTTTT
- | TRBJ1-2 | TRBV19 | - | CASSLKQDSNYGYTF | TGTGCCAGTAGTCTCAAACAGGACAGCAACTATGGCTACACCTTC
few | TRBJ1-6 | TRBV28 | - | CARPRAGWGLPRNSPLHF | TGTGCCAGGCCGAGGGCAGGATGGGGTTTGCCCCGCAATTCACCCCTCCACTTT
- | TRBJ2-3 | TRBV13 | - | CASSLRLSGADTQYF | TGTGCCAGCAGCTTAAGGCTATCAGGGGCAGATACGCAGTATTTT
once | TRBJ1-4 | TRBV18 | TRBD1 | CASSPGQGGEKLFF | TGTGCCAGCTCACCGGGACAGGGCGGTGAAAAACTGTTTTTT
few | TRBJ1-1 | TRBV5-1 | - | CASSLIVSGNTEAFF | TGCGCCAGCAGCTTGATTGTTTCGGGGAACACTGAAGCTTTCTTT
- | TRBJ1-2 | TRBV7-9 | TRBD1 | CASSSVQGDYGYTF | TGTGCCAGCAGCTCTGTACAGGGGGACTATGGCTACACCTTC
- | TRBJ1-3 | TRBV19 | - | CASLSVGNTIYF | TGTGCCAGTCTGAGCGTAGGAAACACCATATATTTT
- | TRBJ1-4 | TRBV6-4 | - | CARIEAGEKLFF | TGTGCACGCATCGAGGCGGGGGAAAAACTGTTTTTT
- | TRBJ1-1 | TRBV24-1 | TRBD1 | CAAGGYTEAFF | TGTGCCGCAGGGGGCTACACTGAAGCTTTCTTT
few | TRBJ1-3 | TRBV23-1 | - | CASRQRISGNTIYF | TGCGCCAGCAGACAGAGAATCTCTGGAAACACCATATATTTT
- | TRBJ2-5 | TRBV7-2 | TRBD2 | CASSQWGLAGGMETQYF | TGTGCCAGCAGCCAGTGGGGACTAGCGGGGGGAATGGAGACCCAGTACTTC
- | TRBJ2-1 | TRBV9 | TRBD2 | CASSVDSGGAPFEQFF | TGTGCCAGCAGCGTAGATAGCGGGGGGGCCCCCTTTGAGCAGTTCTTC
- | TRBJ1-2 | TRBV6-2/TRBV6-3 | TRBD1 | CASSDPGGRDYGYTF | TGTGCCAGCAGTGATCCAGGGGGCCGAGACTATGGCTACACCTTC
- | TRBJ2-1 | TRBV28 | - | CASSPGGGYNEQFF | TGTGCCAGCAGTCCCGGCGGTGGCTACAATGAGCAGTTCTTC
- | TRBJ1-2 | TRBV4-2 | TRBD1 | CASSPLYQGEYGYTF | TGTGCCAGCAGCCCATTATATCAGGGGGAGTATGGCTACACCTTC
- | TRBJ1-2 | TRBV3-1/TRBV3-2 | - | CASSASGSTYGYTF | TGTGCCAGCAGCGCCTCTGGGAGTACCTATGGCTACACCTTC
few | TRBJ1-5 | TRBV9 | - | CASSPEGNQPQHF | TGTGCCAGCAGCCCAGAGGGTAACCAGCCCCAGCATTTT
- | TRBJ2-1 | TRBV16 | TRBD1 | CASSQWDRVNEQFF | TGTGCCAGCAGCCAATGGGACAGGGTCAATGAGCAGTTCTTC
- | TRBJ1-5 | TRBV18 | - | CASSPGLDQPQHF | TGTGCCAGCTCACCGGGACTGGATCAGCCCCAGCATTTT
once | TRBJ1-6 | TRBV4-3 | TRBD1 | CASSQDRTGRLPLHF | TGCGCCAGCAGCCAAGATCGGACAGGGAGGTTACCCCTCCACTTT
- | TRBJ2-1 | TRBV6-5 | TRBD1 | CASISQDRGRNEQFF | TGTGCCAGCATCTCTCAGGACAGGGGGCGGAATGAGCAGTTCTTC
few | TRBJ1-1 | TRBV2 | - | CASSYLQGNTEAFF | TGTGCCAGCAGCTATTTACAGGGAAACACTGAAGCTTTCTTT